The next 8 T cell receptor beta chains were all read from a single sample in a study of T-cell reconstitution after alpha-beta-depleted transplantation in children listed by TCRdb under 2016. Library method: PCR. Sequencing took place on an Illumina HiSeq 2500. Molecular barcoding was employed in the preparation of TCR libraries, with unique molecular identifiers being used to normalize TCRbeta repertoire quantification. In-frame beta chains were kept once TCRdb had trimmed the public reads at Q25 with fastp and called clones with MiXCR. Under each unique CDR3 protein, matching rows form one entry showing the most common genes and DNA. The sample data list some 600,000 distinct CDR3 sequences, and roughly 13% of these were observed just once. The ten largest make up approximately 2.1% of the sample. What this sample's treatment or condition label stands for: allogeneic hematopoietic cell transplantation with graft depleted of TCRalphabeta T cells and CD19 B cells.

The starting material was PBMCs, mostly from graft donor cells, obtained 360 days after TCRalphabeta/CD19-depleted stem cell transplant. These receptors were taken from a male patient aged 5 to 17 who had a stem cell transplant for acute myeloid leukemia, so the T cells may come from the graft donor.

CDR3: CASSTGQGTGNTIYF. The CDR3 nucleotides are TGCGCCAGCAGCACCGGACAGGGGACGGGAAACACCATATATTTT. The chain employs TRBV5-1 and TRBJ1-3, with TRBD1 identical over 9 bases. Germline CDR1 reads SGHRS; CDR2 reads YFSETQ. The CDR3 totals 15 residues. V trimming: 4 bases; J trimming: 4 bases; junction bases outside the gene matches: 6.

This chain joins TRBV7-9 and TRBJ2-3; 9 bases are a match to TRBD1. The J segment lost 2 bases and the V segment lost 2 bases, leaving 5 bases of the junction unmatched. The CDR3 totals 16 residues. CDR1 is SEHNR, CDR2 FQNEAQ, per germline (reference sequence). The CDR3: CASSLSWDRVTDTQYF. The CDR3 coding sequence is TGTGCCAGCAGCTTATCTTGGGACAGGGTCACAGATACGCAGTATTTT. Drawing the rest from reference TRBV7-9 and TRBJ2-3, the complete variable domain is DTGVSQNPRHKITKRGQNVTFRCDPISEHNRLYWYRQTLGQGPEFLTYFQNEAQLEKSRLLSDRFSAERPKGSFSTLEIQRTEQGDSAMYLCASSLSWDRVTDTQYFGPGTRLTVL.

The CDR3 region is CASSYWGRDRENQPQHF. DNA of the CDR3: TGTGCCAGCAGTTACTGGGGCCGGGACAGGGAGAACCAGCCCCAGCATTTT. This sequence joins TRBV5-6 and TRBJ1-5, with 9 bases fitting TRBD1. The length of the CDR3 is 17 residues. V was pared by 5 bases and J by 7 bases, with 16 bases of the junction left unmatched. Looked up from germline, CDR1 is SGHDT and CDR2 is YYEEEE.

DNA for the CDR3: TGTGCCAGCAGCTTAGAGTCCCAGAGCTCCTACGAGCAGTACTTC. Its translation: CASSLESQSSYEQYF. The J gene is TRBJ2-7, the V gene TRBV7-9; D gene ambiguous. Trimming took off 1 base at V and 0 bases at J, with 10 bases between the two ends. Looked up from germline, CDR1 is SEHNR and CDR2 is FQNEAQ (reference sequence). This CDR3 is built from 15 residues.

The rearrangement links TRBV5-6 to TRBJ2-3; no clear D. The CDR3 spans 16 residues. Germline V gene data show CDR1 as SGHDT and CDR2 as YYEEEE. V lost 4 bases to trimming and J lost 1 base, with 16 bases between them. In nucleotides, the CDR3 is TGTGCCAGCAGCGTTCTAAGTCCGTTGGGCACAGATACGCAGTATTTT. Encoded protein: CASSVLSPLGTDTQYF.

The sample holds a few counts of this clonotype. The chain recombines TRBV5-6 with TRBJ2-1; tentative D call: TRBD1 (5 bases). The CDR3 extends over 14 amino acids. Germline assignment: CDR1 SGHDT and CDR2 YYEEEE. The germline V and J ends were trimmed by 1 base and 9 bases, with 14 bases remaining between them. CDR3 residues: CASSLLGASAEQFF. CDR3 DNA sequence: TGTGCCAGCAGCTTGTTAGGGGCGAGCGCTGAGCAGTTCTTC.

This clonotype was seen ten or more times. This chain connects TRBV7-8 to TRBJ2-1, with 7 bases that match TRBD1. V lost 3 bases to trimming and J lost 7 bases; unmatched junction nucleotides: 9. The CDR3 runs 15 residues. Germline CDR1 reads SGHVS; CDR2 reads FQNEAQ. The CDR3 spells CASSFRQGVDNEQFF. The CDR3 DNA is TGTGCCAGCAGCTTCCGGCAGGGGGTAGATAATGAGCAGTTCTTC.

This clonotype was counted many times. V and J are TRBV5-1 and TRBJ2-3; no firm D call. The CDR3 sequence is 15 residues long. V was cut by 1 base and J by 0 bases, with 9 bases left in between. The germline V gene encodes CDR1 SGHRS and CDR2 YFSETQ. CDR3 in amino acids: CASSLRRVSTDTQYF. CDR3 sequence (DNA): TGCGCCAGCAGCTTGAGACGGGTTAGCACAGATACGCAGTATTTT.